Each of the 32 T cell receptor beta chains below was sequenced from the same sample in a study of cytomegalovirus exposure and HLA in healthy donors. Vbeta (60) and Jbeta (13) primers were used in the PCR. Profiled with immunoSEQ multiplex PCR; TCRdb holds only in-frame clones, not every one. The table includes 110,000 to 150,000 clones, 70% detected once. The sequenced sample was PBMCs. Receptor source: a woman in her sixties in good health and CMV-seropositive.

Note on this clone: At one boundary the junction diverges from the germline segment, which might be a read error. J is TRBJ1-1 and V is TRBV6-1, with D perhaps TRBD1 (6 bases). This CDR3 is built from 13 residues. The V gene's germline CDR1 is MNHNS and CDR2 SASEGT. DNA for the CDR3: TGTGCCAGCACTGAATACAGGGCCACTGAAGCTTTCTTT. It yields the protein CASTEYRATEAFF.

V gene TRBV5-1 combines with J gene TRBJ2-3; D is possibly TRBD2 (5 bases). V lost 4 bases and J 2 bases, leaving 11 bases between the germline ends. The CDR3 spans 14 residues. Per germline, CDR1 SGHRS and CDR2 YFSETQ. CDR3 region: CASSAGLNTDTQYF. The DNA of the CDR3 is TGCGCCAGCAGCGCCGGACTGAACACAGATACGCAGTATTTT.

The chain is built from TRBV5-8 and TRBJ2-1; a weak D match, TRBD2 (5 bases). The CDR3 length is 13 residues. Germline CDR1 and CDR2: SGHTS and YDEGEE. V shed 0 bases and J shed 9 bases, with 10 bases lying between them. The CDR3 DNA sequence: TGTGCCAGCAGCTTGGTTCGGGGAAGTGAGCAGTTCTTC. Translated, it gives CASSLVRGSEQFF.

This clone was seen a few times. This chain connects TRBV6-4 to TRBJ2-5, with D unclear. The CDR3 totals 15 residues. The V end was cut by 5 bases, the J end by 0 bases, with 13 bases between. The germline CDR1 and CDR2 sequences are MRHNA and SNTAGT. Here the CDR3 DNA reads TGTGCCAGCAGTAACCCTTTCACTGACCAAGAGACCCAGTACTTC. The encoded protein is CASSNPFTDQETQYF.

The J gene is TRBJ1-2, the V gene TRBV5-6; no firm D call. Deletions cut 4 bases from V and 10 bases from J, with 17 bases between. The CDR3 totals 13 residues. Germline assignment: CDR1 SGHDT and CDR2 YYEEEE. Here the CDR3 DNA reads TGTGCCAGCAGCCTTACACGGGTCGTTGACTACACCTTC. Encoded protein: CASSLTRVVDYTF.

Written as DNA, the CDR3 is TGCAGCGTGGACAGGGACCCTGGAAACACCATATATTTT. This codes for CSVDRDPGNTIYF. V usage is TRBV29-1 and J usage is TRBJ1-3; TRBD1 agrees at 8 bases. Losses at the gene ends were 6 bases for V and 2 bases for J; bases not matched to a gene: 3. Germline lookup yields CDR1 SQVTM and CDR2 ANQGSEA. The CDR3 sequence is 13 residues long.

This clone has just a few counts. V is TRBV19 and J is TRBJ2-2, with D perhaps matching TRBD2 (5 bases). The V end lost 1 base, the J end lost 8 bases, and 14 bases lay between the germline ends. The germline V gene has CDR1 LNHDA and CDR2 SQIVND (reference sequence). This CDR3 region has 15 residues. The CDR3 sequence is CASSIGAGGSGELFF. In DNA form, the CDR3 reads TGTGCCAGTAGTATAGGGGCCGGCGGGTCAGGGGAGCTGTTTTTT.

V and J are TRBV2 and TRBJ2-7; TRBD1 aligns across 7 bases. Germline lookup yields CDR1 SNHLY and CDR2 FYNNEI. The V segment lost 10 bases and the J segment 2 bases; nucleotides outside the gene matches: 14. The CDR3 has 15 residues. CDR3 sequence: CATRPGGTVPYEQYF. The CDR3 DNA sequence: TGTGCCACCCGGCCGGGTGGGACAGTTCCCTACGAGCAGTACTTC.

The chain employs TRBV10-2 and TRBJ2-1; maybe TRBD2 (5 bases). CDR3 length: 12 amino acids. Germline V CDR1 and CDR2: WSHSY, SAAADI. V was shortened by 6 bases and J by 9 bases, with 12 bases between the two germline ends. DNA for the CDR3: TGCGCCAGCAGCATCCTAGCTCGTGAGCAGTTCTTC. Residues: CASSILAREQFF.

This clone was seen a single time. The rearrangement joins TRBV18 to TRBJ1-1, with 8 positions matching TRBD1. The ends lost 0 bases at V and 0 bases at J; junction bases unmatched: 3. CDR1 and CDR2 (germline): KGHSH, LQKENI. The CDR3 length is 16 residues. In nucleotides, the CDR3 is TGTGCCAGCTCACCACCGGGACAGGTTTTGAACACTGAAGCTTTCTTT. It encodes CASSPPGQVLNTEAFF.

CDR3 in DNA: TGTGCCAGCACCACCCATTGGGACACTTCCTACAATGAGCAGTTCTTC. It translates to CASTTHWDTSYNEQFF. The chain combines TRBV21-1 with TRBJ2-1; the table names TRBD1, a call not compared with the DNA. TRBV21-1 is deemed a pseudogene. The CDR3 is 16 residues long.

This clone has just a few counts. This chain joins TRBV9 and TRBJ1-2, with a weak D call TRBD1 (6 bases). Deletions cut 4 bases from V and 1 base from J, with 14 bases between. The V gene's germline CDR1 is SGDLS and CDR2 YYNGEE. This CDR3 comprises 15 residues. CDR3 residues: CASSSLGGLNYGYTF. The CDR3 bases are TGTGCCAGCAGCTCCCTGGGGGGGCTTAACTATGGCTACACCTTC. The full variable domain, completed using reference TRBV9 and TRBJ1-2, is DSGVTQTPKHLITATGQRVTLRCSPRSGDLSVYWYQQSLDQGLQFLIQYYNGEERAKGNILERFSAQQFPDLHSELNLSSLELGDSALYFCASSSLGGLNYGYTFGSGTRLTVV.

This chain links TRBV27 with TRBJ1-6, with TRBD1 identical over 7 bases. Trimming took 5 bases from V and 7 from J; bases not matched to a gene: 5. Looked up from germline, CDR1 is MNHEY and CDR2 is SMNVEV (reference sequence). The CDR3 runs to 14 residues. This chain's CDR3 is CASSRQGNNSPLHF. Here the CDR3 DNA reads TGTGCCAGCAGTAGACAGGGAAACAATTCACCCCTCCACTTT.

This clone has only a few counts. J is TRBJ2-6 and V is TRBV6-1, with D perhaps matching TRBD1 (5 bases). Germline V gene sequence: CDR1 MNHNS, CDR2 SASEGT. The CDR3 has 15 amino acids. V gave up 6 bases and J gave up 0 bases, with 9 bases separating them. This CDR3 is CASRDTYSGANVLTF. For the CDR3, the DNA is TGTGCCAGCAGGGACACATACTCTGGGGCCAACGTCCTGACTTTC.

The genes are TRBV28 and TRBJ2-3; TRBD2 aligns across 11 bases. The germline gives CDR1 MDHEN, CDR2 SYDVKM. Losses at the gene ends were 4 bases for V and 3 bases for J; bases not matched to a gene: 21. The CDR3 contains 21 residues. The CDR3 loop reads CASSSHRDRVGPSGRTDTQYF. CDR3 DNA: TGTGCCAGCAGTTCACACAGGGACAGGGTGGGCCCTAGCGGGAGGACAGATACGCAGTATTTT.

The rearrangement links TRBV20-1 to TRBJ1-1; D uncertain. Between the trimmed V and J ends, which lost 3 bases and 4 bases, there was a span of 6 bases. This CDR3 comprises 11 residues. Germline values: CDR1 DFQATT, CDR2 SNEGSKA (reference sequence). CDR3 DNA sequence: TGCAGTGCTAGTAGCGGCACTGAAGCTTTCTTT. Its translation is CSASSGTEAFF.

The chain couples TRBV28 to TRBJ1-5; TRBD1 agrees at 8 bases. Germline CDR1 and CDR2: MDHEN and SYDVKM. The CDR3 extends over 13 amino acids. Trimming cost V 6 bases and J 7 bases; bases outside gene matches: 5. The CDR3 DNA follows: TGTGCCAGCAGGATACAGGGGGACCAGCCCCAGCATTTT. Residues: CASRIQGDQPQHF.

The V call is TRBV19, the J call TRBJ1-1, with TRBD1 matching over 9 bases. J lost 0 bases, V lost 10 bases, and 6 bases had no gene match. The CDR3 is 14 residues long. In germline, CDR1 is LNHDA, CDR2 SQIVND (reference sequence). The CDR3 loop is CATQGAGMNTEAFF. In DNA form, the CDR3 reads TGTGCCACACAGGGGGCCGGAATGAACACTGAAGCTTTCTTT.

A remark on this clone: Additional DNA sequences in this sample encode the identical CDR3. The chain links TRBV28 to TRBJ1-5; 7 nucleotides agree with TRBD1. V lost 5 bases to trimming and J lost 3 bases; unmatched junction nucleotides: 4. The CDR3 has 14 amino acids. Germline V gene lookup returns CDR1 MDHEN and CDR2 SYDVKM. CDR3 sequence: CASSPGTVNQPQHF. CDR3 nucleotides: TGTGCCAGCAGTCCGGGGACAGTCAATCAGCCCCAGCATTTT.

There are a few counts of this clone. The genes are TRBV28 and TRBJ1-3; D may be TRBD1 (5 bases). V shed 5 bases and J shed 2 bases, with 10 bases lying between them. Per the germline V gene, CDR1 is MDHEN and CDR2 is SYDVKM. CDR3 size: 14 residues. The CDR3 DNA follows: TGTGCCAGCAGTCCCCCCAGGGCTGGAAACACCATATATTTT. It encodes CASSPPRAGNTIYF. Combining the CDR3 with reference TRBV28 and TRBJ1-3 gives the whole variable domain DVKVTQSSRYLVKRTGEKVFLECVQDMDHENMFWYRQDPGLGLRLIYFSYDVKMKEKGDIPEGYSVSREKKERFSLILESASTNQTSMYLCASSPPRAGNTIYFGEGSWLTVV.

The rearrangement uses TRBV5-1 and TRBJ2-2, with 7 bases matching TRBD1. This CDR3 is built from 16 residues. The trim removed 3 bases at V and 0 bases at J, leaving 5 bases unmatched. Germline CDR1 and CDR2: SGHRS and YFSETQ. Written as DNA, the CDR3 is TGCGCCAGCAGCTCACAGGGGAACGCGAACACCGGGGAGCTGTTTTTT. Its protein product is CASSSQGNANTGELFF.

The chain joins TRBV28 to TRBJ2-7; 11 bases agree with TRBD2. J was trimmed by 2 bases and V by 8 bases; bases with no gene match: 11. This CDR3 spans 16 amino acids. Germline CDR1 and CDR2: MDHEN and SYDVKM. CDR3 DNA: TGTGCCAGCCGCACTAGCGGGAGTGCTGAGCCCTACGAGCAGTACTTC. It encodes CASRTSGSAEPYEQYF.

The V call is TRBV6-5, the J call TRBJ1-1; 7 bases line up with TRBD1. The CDR3 has 12 amino acids. With V trimmed by 2 bases and J by 10 bases, 4 bases remained unmatched. CDR1 and CDR2 from the germline V gene are MNHEY and SVGAGI. CDR3 sequence: CASSYTQGVAFF. The CDR3 DNA follows: TGTGCCAGCAGTTACACGCAGGGGGTAGCTTTCTTT.

The V and J genes are TRBV19 and TRBJ1-2; 7 bases are shared with TRBD1. The V gene end was trimmed by 9 bases and the J gene end by 2 bases; junction bases not matched to a gene: 6. This CDR3 is 13 amino acids long. From germline, CDR1 is LNHDA and CDR2 SQIVND (reference sequence). CDR3 loop: CASTGTVNYGYTF. The CDR3 bases are TGTGCCAGCACCGGGACAGTGAACTATGGCTACACCTTC.

The rearrangement uses TRBV28 and TRBJ2-7; the D gene is possibly TRBD2 (5 bases). Germline CDR1 reads MDHEN; CDR2 reads SYDVKM. Trimming shortened V by 1 base and J by 2 bases, and 9 bases separated the two germline ends. The CDR3 runs 14 residues. In DNA, the CDR3 is TGTGCCAGCAGTTTATCAGGACTCACCTACGAGCAGTACTTC. This sequence encodes CASSLSGLTYEQYF.

The gene calls are TRBV11-2 and TRBJ1-2; 8 nucleotides agree with TRBD1. V shed 3 bases and J 7 bases; nucleotides not matched to a gene: 7. The germline gives CDR1 SGHAT, CDR2 FQNNGV. The CDR3 sequence is 14 residues long. The DNA of the CDR3 is TGTGCCAGCAGCTTCGGCAGGGGGCTTACTGGCTACACCTTC. Translation gives CASSFGRGLTGYTF.

This chain links TRBV7-6 with TRBJ2-1; D perhaps matches TRBD2 (6 bases). The length of the CDR3 is 14 residues. V lost 3 bases, J lost 7 bases, and 13 bases lay in between. Germline CDR1 and CDR2: SGHVS and FNYEAQ. The CDR3 loop is CASSLNRAGNEQFF. In DNA form, the CDR3 reads TGTGCCAGCAGCTTGAATAGGGCGGGGAATGAGCAGTTCTTC.

This clone turned up a few times. The CDR3 sequence: CASSEYGQANEQYF. DNA for the CDR3: TGTGCCAGCAGTGAATATGGACAGGCCAACGAGCAGTACTTC. This sequence joins TRBV25-1 and TRBJ2-7; 7 bases fit TRBD1. Germline CDR1 reads MGHDK; CDR2 reads SYGVNS. The CDR3 spans 14 residues. J gave up 5 bases and V 0 bases, and 4 bases lay outside the gene matches.

The chain joins TRBV28 to TRBJ1-3, with D perhaps matching TRBD1 (6 bases). Trimming left V 7 bases short and J 1 base short, with 20 bases between. This CDR3 contains 17 residues. The germline V gene has CDR1 MDHEN and CDR2 SYDVKM. CDR3: CASTSPRGALSGNTIYF. CDR3 nucleotide sequence: TGTGCCAGCACCTCTCCCAGGGGCGCGTTGTCTGGAAACACCATATATTTT.

The chain links TRBV6-1 to TRBJ2-1; 13 bases match TRBD2. With 4 bases clipped from V and 5 bases from J, the junction kept 11 bases outside the gene matches. The CDR3 covers 18 residues. Germline V gene data show CDR1 as MNHNS and CDR2 as SASEGT. The CDR3 DNA reads TGTGCCAGCAGTGGATTGATAGGGACTAGCGGGGTGAACAATGAGCAGTTCTTC. The encoded protein is CASSGLIGTSGVNNEQFF.

This chain links TRBV15 with TRBJ2-5; 7 bases fit TRBD1. The germline gives CDR1 LNHNV, CDR2 YYDKDF (reference sequence). This CDR3 is built from 14 residues. Unmatched junction bases numbered 10, after V lost 3 bases and J lost 9 bases. The CDR3 is CATSSGQVQGAQYF. The CDR3 coding sequence is TGTGCCACCAGCAGTGGGCAGGTGCAGGGGGCCCAGTACTTC.

DNA of the CDR3: TGTGCCAGCAGTTTCTTCTCCTACGAGCAGTACTTC. Its protein is CASSFFSYEQYF. The chain couples TRBV27 to TRBJ2-7; D call uncertain. The CDR3 is made up of 12 amino acids. Germline V gene lookup returns CDR1 MNHEY and CDR2 SMNVEV (reference sequence). V shed 3 bases and J shed 0 bases, with 3 bases lying between them.